These 27 T cell receptor beta chains were all obtained from the same sample, sequenced in a study of blood T cell repertoires in COVID-19 (dated by TCRdb to 2018 to 2021). Libraries were made using the immunoSEQ multiplex PCR assay. TCRdb took this table from immuneACCESS and kept in-frame rearrangements with V and J called. Such tables lack part of the clones; where checked against another copy, unresolved V genes explain under half of the gap, and the rest is unexplained. The sample includes some 140,000 clones, with 79% observed a single time. Less than 4.5% of the sample rests with the top ten. Sequencing was performed on peripheral blood. These receptors came from a man aged 60 to 75 with acute or convalescent COVID-19.

The chain joins TRBV19 to TRBJ2-1; 10 nucleotides line up with TRBD2. Germline V lookup: CDR1 LNHDA, CDR2 SQIVND (reference sequence). V trimming: 5 bases; J trimming: 5 bases; junction bases outside the gene matches: 6. The CDR3 is 15 amino acids. The CDR3 DNA reads as TGTGCCAGTAGTCCATGGACTAGCGGCCACAATGAGCAGTTCTTC. As protein: CASSPWTSGHNEQFF.

This chain uses TRBV7-2 with TRBJ1-5; D perhaps matches TRBD1 (5 bases). Trimming took off 1 base at V and 6 bases at J, with 16 bases between the two ends. The CDR3 loop spans 16 amino acids. Germline CDR1 SGHTA, CDR2 FQGNSA. The CDR3 region has the DNA TGTGCCAGCAGCTTAGTCGGGTCAGGGACTAGTCAGCCCCAGCATTTT. Amino acids: CASSLVGSGTSQPQHF.

The chain carries TRBV9 and TRBJ1-2; the D is unclear. Germline CDR1 SGDLS, CDR2 YYNGEE. CDR3 length: 14 amino acids. The V end lost 0 bases, the J end lost 4 bases, and 10 bases lay between the germline ends. This chain's CDR3 is CASSVADTSYGYTF. DNA of the CDR3: TGTGCCAGCAGCGTAGCTGACACAAGCTATGGCTACACCTTC.

The rearrangement joins TRBV3-1 (or the pseudogene TRBV3-2) to TRBJ1-1; no reliable D call. V gave up 4 bases and J gave up 2 bases, with 8 bases separating them. Germline CDR1 is LGHDT and CDR2 is YNNKEL (reference sequence). This CDR3 contains 13 residues. CDR3 region: CASSPMSNTEAFF. In DNA form, the CDR3 reads TGTGCCAGCAGCCCTATGAGTAACACTGAAGCTTTCTTT.

The sample holds one count of this clone. The chain combines TRBV7-9 with TRBJ1-4; TRBD1 aligns across 9 bases. The V gene end was trimmed by 4 bases and the J gene end by 7 bases; junction bases not matched to a gene: 4. Per the germline V gene, CDR1 is SEHNR and CDR2 is FQNEAQ (reference sequence). The CDR3 totals 14 residues. The CDR3 spells CASSSDRGFEKLFF. The CDR3 DNA reads as TGTGCCAGCAGCTCGGACAGGGGTTTTGAAAAACTGTTTTTT.

In this sample, this clone turned up once. This chain links TRBV28 with TRBJ1-1, with 8 bases lining up with TRBD1. Germline-derived CDR1 and CDR2 are MDHEN and SYDVKM. Germline trimming cut 8 bases from V and 1 base from J; bases unmatched to any gene: 6. This CDR3 comprises 14 residues. CDR3 residues: CASHDDRGNTEAFF. The DNA for the CDR3 is TGTGCCAGCCACGACGACAGGGGGAACACTGAAGCTTTCTTT.

The rearrangement links TRBV30 to TRBJ2-2, with 12 bases that match TRBD2. Germline V CDR1 and CDR2: GTSNPN, SVGIG (reference sequence). After removal of 5 bases from V and 7 bases from J, the junction contained 8 bases not matched to a gene. The CDR3 totals 15 residues. CDR3 coding DNA: TGTGCCTGGTTTCTAGCGGGAGGGCATGGCGGGGAGCTGTTTTTT. Translating it yields CAWFLAGGHGGELFF.

The genes are TRBV27 and TRBJ2-7; 7 bases map to TRBD1. CDR1 and CDR2 from the germline V gene are MNHEY and SMNVEV (reference sequence). There are 15 residues in the CDR3. V shed 4 bases, J shed 2 bases, and the junction held 8 bases outside the gene matches. CDR3 sequence (DNA): TGTGCCAGCAGTTACTGGACAGGATATCCCTACGAGCAGTACTTC. Protein: CASSYWTGYPYEQYF.

The genes are TRBV3-1 (or the pseudogene TRBV3-2) and TRBJ2-5; 8 nucleotides align to TRBD2. The ends lost 3 bases at V and 2 bases at J; junction bases unmatched: 5. The CDR3 covers 15 residues. Germline values: CDR1 LGHDT, CDR2 YNNKEL (reference sequence). The CDR3 DNA follows: TGTGCCAGCAGCCAGAGAGCGGGAGTTCAAGAGACCCAGTACTTC. Translation: CASSQRAGVQETQYF.

The rearrangement joins TRBV6-5 to TRBJ1-2; 9 nucleotides align to TRBD1. Germline CDR1 is MNHEY and CDR2 is SVGAGI. After removal of 0 bases from V and 8 bases from J, the junction contained 4 bases not matched to a gene. The CDR3 runs 14 residues. The CDR3 spells CASSYSGQGMGYTF. DNA of the CDR3: TGTGCCAGCAGTTACTCCGGACAGGGGATGGGCTACACCTTC.

The J gene is TRBJ1-6, the V gene TRBV27; D perhaps matches TRBD1 (5 bases). Germline V lookup: CDR1 MNHEY, CDR2 SMNVEV (reference sequence). V lost 4 bases and J 5 bases, leaving 15 bases between the germline ends. CDR3 length: 16 amino acids. The CDR3 sequence is CASSWRGRADNSPLHF. The CDR3 DNA reads as TGTGCCAGCAGTTGGAGGGGACGAGCTGATAATTCACCCCTCCACTTT.

The chain employs TRBV4-1 and TRBJ2-7; possibly TRBD2 for D (6 bases). The germline gives CDR1 MGHRA, CDR2 YSYEKL. The length of the CDR3 is 14 residues. V was shortened by 4 bases and J by 3 bases, with 13 bases between the two germline ends. CDR3 sequence reads: CASSPGLLGYEQYF. DNA of the CDR3: TGCGCCAGCAGCCCGGGACTCTTAGGCTACGAGCAGTACTTC.

The chain recombines TRBV28 with TRBJ1-1, with D perhaps TRBD1 (5 bases). CDR1 is MDHEN and CDR2 is SYDVKM in the germline V gene. V was shortened by 5 bases and J by 1 base, with 5 bases between the two germline ends. This CDR3 spans 12 amino acids. CDR3 nucleotide sequence: TGTGCCAGCAGTGACAGGAACACTGAAGCTTTCTTT. Protein product: CASSDRNTEAFF.

The V and J genes are TRBV7-2 and TRBJ2-7; 14 nucleotides agree with TRBD2. Unmatched junction bases numbered 18, after V lost 5 bases and J lost 6 bases. From germline, CDR1 is SGHTA and CDR2 FQGNSA. The CDR3 is 19 amino acids. The CDR3 loop reads CASSLTSAGLAGVLPEQYF. The CDR3 region has the DNA TGTGCCAGCAGCCTGACCTCCGCGGGACTAGCGGGAGTCCTCCCCGAGCAGTACTTC.

V usage is TRBV15 and J usage is TRBJ2-7; 8 bases match TRBD1. J gave up 4 bases and V 8 bases, and 10 bases lay outside the gene matches. CDR3 length equals 14 residues. Germline V gene sequence: CDR1 LNHNV, CDR2 YYDKDF (reference sequence). CDR3 protein: CATSPAGGLYEQYF. The CDR3 DNA is TGTGCCACCTCCCCGGCAGGGGGCCTTTACGAGCAGTACTTC.

The chain links TRBV25-1 to TRBJ2-3, with 9 positions matching TRBD1. CDR3 length: 15 amino acids. Per the germline V gene, CDR1 is MGHDK and CDR2 is SYGVNS. V lost 5 bases, J lost 0 bases, and 3 bases stayed unmatched. In DNA form, the CDR3 reads TGTGCCAGCAGTCAGACAGGGGGGAGCACAGATACGCAGTATTTT. Translated, it gives CASSQTGGSTDTQYF.

The genes are TRBV7-9 and TRBJ2-3; D possibly corresponds to TRBD2 (6 bases). With 3 bases removed from V and 4 bases from J, the gap between germline ends came to 11 bases. CDR1 and CDR2 (germline): SEHNR, FQNEAQ (reference sequence). This CDR3 region has 14 residues. CDR3 loop: CASSLGGSADTQYF. The CDR3, as DNA: TGTGCCAGCAGCTTGGGGGGTAGTGCAGATACGCAGTATTTT.

This chain joins TRBV29-1 and TRBJ1-2, with no clear D. The CDR3 consists of 14 residues. In germline, CDR1 is SQVTM, CDR2 ANQGSEA. Trimming took off 2 bases at V and 4 bases at J, with 14 bases between the two ends. Written as DNA, the CDR3 is TGCAGCGTTGAAATGGGCAGCAGAAGCTATGGCTACACCTTC. It is translated as CSVEMGSRSYGYTF.

The rearrangement uses TRBV7-6 and TRBJ1-1; the D is unclear. The CDR3 spans 13 residues. Trimming left V 3 bases short and J 1 base short, with 6 bases between. The germline gives CDR1 SGHVS, CDR2 FNYEAQ. CDR3 DNA: TGTGCCAGCAGCTTGGCGGCGAACACTGAAGCTTTCTTT. Its protein is CASSLAANTEAFF.

V usage is TRBV28 and J usage is TRBJ1-4; a possible D gene is TRBD1 (6 bases). The CDR3 contains 13 residues. V lost 6 bases, J lost 8 bases, and 13 bases lay in between. From germline, CDR1 is MDHEN and CDR2 SYDVKM. The CDR3 DNA reads TGTGCCAGCAGACCTGGGGGCAGGGAAAAACTGTTTTTT. Translated, it gives CASRPGGREKLFF.

The chain couples TRBV7-3 to TRBJ2-2; 8 nucleotides align to TRBD2. With 5 bases clipped from V and 3 bases from J, the junction kept 5 bases outside the gene matches. CDR3 size: 15 residues. Germline V lookup: CDR1 SGHTA, CDR2 FQGTGA. CDR3 residues: CASSPDGGDTGELFF. CDR3 nucleotides: TGTGCCAGCAGCCCAGACGGGGGGGACACCGGGGAGCTGTTTTTT.

The V gene is TRBV28, the J gene TRBJ1-2; TRBD1 might be the D (5 bases). Germline V lookup: CDR1 MDHEN, CDR2 SYDVKM. Trimming pared 5 bases from V and 3 bases from J, leaving 16 bases between. The CDR3 is 15 residues long. For the CDR3, the DNA is TGTGCCAGCAGTCCCTCAGGGTCTAACGACTATGGCTACACCTTC. Translated, it gives CASSPSGSNDYGYTF.

The chain employs TRBV3-1 (or the pseudogene TRBV3-2) and TRBJ2-7; perhaps TRBD1 as D (5 bases). V lost 4 bases and J lost 1, with 14 bases in between. The CDR3 extends over 15 amino acids. CDR1 LGHDT and CDR2 YNNKEL come from the germline V gene (reference sequence). This CDR3 is CASSPSRQTSYEQYF. DNA for the CDR3: TGTGCCAGCAGCCCCTCAAGACAGACTTCCTACGAGCAGTACTTC.

This clone was recorded only once. The chain combines TRBV7-2 with TRBJ1-5; 9 bases fit TRBD1. Per germline, CDR1 SGHTA and CDR2 FQGNSA. With 1 base clipped from V and 0 bases from J, the junction kept 7 bases outside the gene matches. The CDR3 runs to 18 residues. CDR3 sequence: CASSLDGTGKPSNQPQHF. CDR3 sequence (DNA): TGTGCCAGCAGCTTAGACGGGACAGGGAAACCTAGCAATCAGCCCCAGCATTTT.

The J gene is TRBJ2-2, the V gene TRBV5-1; 9 nucleotides match TRBD2. Trimming took 2 bases from V and 5 from J; bases not matched to a gene: 7. Germline CDR1 reads SGHRS; CDR2 reads YFSETQ. The CDR3 sequence is 16 residues long. The CDR3 is CASSLGVAGATGELFF. CDR3 sequence (DNA): TGCGCCAGCAGCTTAGGGGTAGCGGGAGCTACCGGGGAGCTGTTTTTT.

The sample holds a few counts of this clone. V is TRBV23-1 and J is TRBJ2-5; 7 bases fit TRBD1. TRBV23-1 is treated as an ORF (open reading frame) with a function not yet certain. The V gene end was trimmed by 0 bases and the J gene end by 2 bases; junction bases not matched to a gene: 0. The CDR3 is 14 amino acids. This CDR3 reads CASSQSRGQETQYF. In DNA, the CDR3 is TGCGCCAGCAGTCAATCCAGGGGGCAAGAGACCCAGTACTTC.

This rearrangement joins TRBV29-1 to TRBJ2-7; TRBD2 matches at 7 bases. The CDR3 totals 14 residues. Germline V CDR1 and CDR2: SQVTM, ANQGSEA. J was trimmed by 4 bases and V by 4 bases; bases with no gene match: 10. Here the CDR3 reads CSVVGGREGYEQYF. The CDR3 bases are TGCAGCGTTGTCGGTGGCAGGGAGGGATACGAGCAGTACTTC.